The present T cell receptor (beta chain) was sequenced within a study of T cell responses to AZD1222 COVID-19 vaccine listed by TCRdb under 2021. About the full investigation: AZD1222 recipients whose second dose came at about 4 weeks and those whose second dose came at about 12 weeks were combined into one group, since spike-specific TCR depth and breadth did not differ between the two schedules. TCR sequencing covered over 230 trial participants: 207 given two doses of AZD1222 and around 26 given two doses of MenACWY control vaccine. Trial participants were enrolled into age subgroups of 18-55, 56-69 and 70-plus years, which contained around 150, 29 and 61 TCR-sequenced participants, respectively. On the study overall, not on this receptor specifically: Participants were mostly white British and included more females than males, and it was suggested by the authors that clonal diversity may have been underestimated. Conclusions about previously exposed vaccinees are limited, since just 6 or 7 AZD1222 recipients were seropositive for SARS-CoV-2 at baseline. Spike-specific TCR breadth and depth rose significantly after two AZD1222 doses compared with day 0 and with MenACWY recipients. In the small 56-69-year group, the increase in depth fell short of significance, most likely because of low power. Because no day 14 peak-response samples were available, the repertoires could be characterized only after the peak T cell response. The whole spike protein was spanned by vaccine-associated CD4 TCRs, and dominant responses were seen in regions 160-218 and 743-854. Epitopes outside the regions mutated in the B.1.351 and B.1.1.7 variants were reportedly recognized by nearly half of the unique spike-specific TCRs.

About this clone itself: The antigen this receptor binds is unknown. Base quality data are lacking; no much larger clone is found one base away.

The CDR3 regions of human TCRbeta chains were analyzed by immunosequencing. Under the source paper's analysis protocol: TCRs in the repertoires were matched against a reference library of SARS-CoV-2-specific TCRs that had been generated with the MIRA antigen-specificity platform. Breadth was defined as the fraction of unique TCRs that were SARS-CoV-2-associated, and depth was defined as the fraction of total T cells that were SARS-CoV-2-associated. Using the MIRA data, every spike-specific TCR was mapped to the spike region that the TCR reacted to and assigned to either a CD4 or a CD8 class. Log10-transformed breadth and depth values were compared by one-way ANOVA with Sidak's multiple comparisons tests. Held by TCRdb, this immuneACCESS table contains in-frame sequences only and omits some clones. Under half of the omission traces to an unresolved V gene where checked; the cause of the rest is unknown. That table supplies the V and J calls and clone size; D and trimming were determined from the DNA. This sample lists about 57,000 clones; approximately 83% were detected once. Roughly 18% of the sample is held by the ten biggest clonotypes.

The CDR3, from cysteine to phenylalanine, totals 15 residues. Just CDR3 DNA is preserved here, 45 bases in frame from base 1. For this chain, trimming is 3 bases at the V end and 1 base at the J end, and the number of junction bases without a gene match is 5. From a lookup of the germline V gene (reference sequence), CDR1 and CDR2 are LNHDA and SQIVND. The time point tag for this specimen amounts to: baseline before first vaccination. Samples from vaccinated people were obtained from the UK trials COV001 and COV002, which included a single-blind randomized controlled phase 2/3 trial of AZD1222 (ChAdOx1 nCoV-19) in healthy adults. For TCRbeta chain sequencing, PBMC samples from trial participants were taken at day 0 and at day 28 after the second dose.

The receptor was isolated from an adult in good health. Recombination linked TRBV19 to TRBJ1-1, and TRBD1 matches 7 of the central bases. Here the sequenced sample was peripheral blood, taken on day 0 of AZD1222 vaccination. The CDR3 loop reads CASSISRQGNTEAFF. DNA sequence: TGTGCCAGTAGTATTTCCCGACAGGGGAACACTGAAGCTTTCTTT.